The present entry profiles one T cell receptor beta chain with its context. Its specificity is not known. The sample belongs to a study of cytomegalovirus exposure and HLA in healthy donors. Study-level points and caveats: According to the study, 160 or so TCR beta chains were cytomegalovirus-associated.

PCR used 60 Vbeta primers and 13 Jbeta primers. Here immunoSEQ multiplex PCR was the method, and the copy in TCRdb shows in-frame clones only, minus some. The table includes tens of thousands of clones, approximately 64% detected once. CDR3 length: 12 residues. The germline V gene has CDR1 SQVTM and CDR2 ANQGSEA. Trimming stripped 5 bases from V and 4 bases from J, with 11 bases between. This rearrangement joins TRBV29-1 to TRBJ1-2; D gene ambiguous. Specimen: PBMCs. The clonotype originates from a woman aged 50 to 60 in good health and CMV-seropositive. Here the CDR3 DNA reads TGCAGCGTTAAGCGGGGAGGCTATGGCTACACCTTC. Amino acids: CSVKRGGYGYTF. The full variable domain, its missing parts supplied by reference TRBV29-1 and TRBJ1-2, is SAVISQKPSRDICQRGTSLTIQCQVDSQVTMMFWYRQQPGQSLTLIATANQGSEATYESGFVIDKFPISRPNLTFSTLTVSNMSPEDSSIYLCSVKRGGYGYTFGSGTRLTVV.